Shown below are 20 T cell receptor beta chains from a single sample sequenced in a study of cytotoxic CD8 clonotypes in ibrutinib-treated CLL. Libraries were prepared by immunoSEQ multiplex PCR; TCRdb keeps only in-frame clonotypes and omits some of them. The data show roughly 300,000 clones, with 60% to 80% seen just once and about 5.3% held by the top ten. The sample was PBMCs, taken at disease progression, from a patient treated with ibrutinib. The receptors here all came from a human donor with chronic lymphocytic leukemia.

V is TRBV7-9 and J is TRBJ2-7, with D perhaps matching TRBD1 (6 bases). Germline V gene lookup returns CDR1 SEHNR and CDR2 FQNEAQ (reference sequence). Trimming cost V 8 bases and J 2 bases, with 13 bases left between them. This CDR3 spans 13 amino acids. DNA of the CDR3: TGTGCCAGCCAACTGACAGGTACCTACGAGCAGTACTTC. Its translation: CASQLTGTYEQYF.

The chain combines TRBV5-5 with TRBJ2-7, with a weak D call TRBD1 (6 bases). The length of the CDR3 is 14 residues. With 4 bases removed from V and 3 bases from J, the gap between germline ends came to 14 bases. The germline gives CDR1 SGHKS, CDR2 YYEKEE (reference sequence). The CDR3 DNA follows: TGTGCCAGCAGCCCTCCCGGGACAAACTACGAGCAGTACTTC. Amino acids: CASSPPGTNYEQYF.

This chain links TRBV7-3 with TRBJ2-7; maybe TRBD1 (5 bases). The CDR3 consists of 13 residues. The germline V gene encodes CDR1 SGHTA and CDR2 FQGTGA. V gave up 2 bases and J gave up 3 bases, with 8 bases separating them. The CDR3 sequence is CASSLDRFYEQYF. As DNA, the CDR3 is TGTGCCAGCAGCTTAGACAGATTCTACGAGCAGTACTTC.

This clone was recorded only once. The gene calls are TRBV11-1 and TRBJ2-7; the match to TRBD2 covers 9 bases. The J segment lost 2 bases and the V segment lost 3 bases, leaving 8 bases of the junction unmatched. Looked up from germline, CDR1 is SGHAT and CDR2 is FQDESV (reference sequence). CDR3 length: 16 amino acids. The CDR3 sequence is CASSFVTSGPPYEQYF. The CDR3 nucleotides read TGTGCCAGCAGCTTCGTCACTAGCGGGCCCCCCTACGAGCAGTACTTC.

V and J are TRBV19 and TRBJ1-5, with a possible D match to TRBD1 (5 bases). Germline V gene lookup returns CDR1 LNHDA and CDR2 SQIVND (reference sequence). V shed 4 bases and J shed 7 bases, with 11 bases lying between them. The CDR3 spans 13 residues. CDR3 region: CASSRGSYQPQHF. The CDR3 coding sequence is TGTGCCAGTAGTAGGGGGTCGTACCAGCCCCAGCATTTT.

The V call is TRBV28, the J call TRBJ2-3; D is unresolved. The ends were cut back, 6 bases at V and 7 bases at J, with 14 bases in the middle. The CDR3 is made up of 13 amino acids. CDR1 MDHEN and CDR2 SYDVKM come from the germline V gene. CDR3 loop: CASSRSFRNTQYF. The CDR3 DNA is TGTGCCAGCAGCCGTAGTTTTAGGAATACGCAGTATTTT.

This clone came up once. The rearrangement links TRBV5-5 to TRBJ2-7; tentative D call: TRBD1 (5 bases). CDR1 is SGHKS and CDR2 is YYEKEE in the germline V gene (reference sequence). Trimming pared 4 bases from V and 4 bases from J, leaving 9 bases between. The length of the CDR3 is 12 residues. The CDR3 spells CASSKAGYEQYF. The CDR3 coding sequence is TGTGCCAGCAGCAAAGCAGGGTACGAGCAGTACTTC.

CDR3 DNA sequence: TGTGCAAGTCGCTTATTATTATATGTTGGGGACAGGGGCTACAATGAGCAGTTCTTC. Translation: CASRLLLYVGDRGYNEQFF. This sequence joins TRBV12-2 and TRBJ2-1; the table's D call, TRBD1, was not checked against the DNA. TRBV12-2 is a pseudogene segment. CDR3 length: 19 residues.

Only one count was recorded for this clone. V usage is TRBV11-1 and J usage is TRBJ2-5; the D is unclear. Deletions cut 7 bases from V and 1 base from J, with 10 bases between. This CDR3 has 13 amino acids. Germline-derived CDR1 and CDR2 are SGHAT and FQDESV (reference sequence). This CDR3 reads CASTSEIQETQYF. CDR3 bases: TGTGCCAGCACTTCAGAGATCCAAGAGACCCAGTACTTC.

As concerns this clone: This same CDR3 is encoded by further DNA sequences in the sample. This rearrangement joins TRBV9 to TRBJ1-5, with TRBD1 as a possible D gene (6 bases). V lost 0 bases to trimming and J lost 3 bases, with 10 bases between them. The CDR3 contains 15 residues. CDR1 and CDR2 (germline): SGDLS, YYNGEE. Here the CDR3 reads CASSVGQGSNQPQHF. CDR3 nucleotides: TGTGCCAGCAGCGTAGGGCAGGGGTCCAATCAGCCCCAGCATTTT.

This rearrangement joins TRBV5-1 to TRBJ2-3; D is uncertain. The CDR3 contains 15 residues. CDR1 and CDR2 (germline): SGHRS, YFSETQ. Trimming cost V 6 bases and J 4 bases, with 18 bases left between them. The DNA of the CDR3 is TGCGCCAGCAACCCACCGAGGCGTTGGTCAGATACGCAGTATTTT. Translating gives CASNPPRRWSDTQYF.

V is TRBV18 and J is TRBJ2-3; D may be TRBD1 or TRBD2 (6 bases each). The germline gives CDR1 KGHSH, CDR2 LQKENI. V dropped 3 bases and J dropped 2 bases, with 18 bases sitting between them. This CDR3 spans 17 amino acids. Written as DNA, the CDR3 is TGTGCCAGCTCACCCCTGAAGGGGGAGGTTATCACAGATACGCAGTATTTT. As protein: CASSPLKGEVITDTQYF.

This chain links TRBV18 with TRBJ2-5, with unresolved D. V lost 4 bases to trimming and J lost 5 bases, with 14 bases between them. Germline V CDR1 and CDR2: KGHSH, LQKENI. The CDR3 spans 14 residues. DNA for the CDR3: TGTGCCAGCTCACGAACCCGGTCCGTGGAGACCCAGTACTTC. Its protein product is CASSRTRSVETQYF.

This clone was seen only a few times. V gene TRBV7-9 combines with J gene TRBJ1-2, with TRBD1 identical over 8 bases. V shed 4 bases and J 2 bases; nucleotides not matched to a gene: 6. The germline V gene encodes CDR1 SEHNR and CDR2 FQNEAQ (reference sequence). CDR3 length: 15 amino acids. CDR3 coding DNA: TGTGCCAGCAGCTCGCCGGACAGGGCAAACTATGGCTACACCTTC. Residues: CASSSPDRANYGYTF. Based on the CDR3 plus reference TRBV7-9 and TRBJ1-2, the full variable domain is DTGVSQNPRHKITKRGQNVTFRCDPISEHNRLYWYRQTLGQGPEFLTYFQNEAQLEKSRLLSDRFSAERPKGSFSTLEIQRTEQGDSAMYLCASSSPDRANYGYTFGSGTRLTVV.

J is TRBJ1-2 and V is TRBV7-9; TRBD1 might be the D (5 bases). Germline assignment: CDR1 SEHNR and CDR2 FQNEAQ (reference sequence). Between the trimmed V and J ends, which lost 2 bases and 8 bases, there was a span of 6 bases. This CDR3 is 11 amino acids long. CDR3 coding DNA: TGTGCCAGCAGCTTATGGGGCGGCTACACCTTC. Protein product: CASSLWGGYTF.

The genes are TRBV18 and TRBJ2-7, with D perhaps TRBD1 (5 bases). Germline V gene data show CDR1 as KGHSH and CDR2 as LQKENI. Deletions cut 2 bases from V and 2 bases from J, with 13 bases between. There are 15 residues in the CDR3. The CDR3 bases are TGTGCCAGCTCACCATTAGGAATAGGGGCCTACGAGCAGTACTTC. Its translation is CASSPLGIGAYEQYF. Full variable domain (missing parts from reference TRBV18 and TRBJ2-7): NAGVMQNPRHLVRRRGQEARLRCSPMKGHSHVYWYRQLPEEGLKFMVYLQKENIIDESGMPKERFSAEFPKEGPSILRIQQVVRGDSAAYFCASSPLGIGAYEQYFGPGTRLTVT.

The rearrangement uses TRBV29-1 and TRBJ2-7; D perhaps matches TRBD2 (5 bases). The CDR3 is 12 amino acids. V shed 4 bases and J shed 4 bases, with 11 bases lying between them. Germline CDR1 SQVTM, CDR2 ANQGSEA. The CDR3 sequence is CSVGASLYEQYF. DNA for the CDR3: TGCAGCGTTGGTGCTAGCCTGTACGAGCAGTACTTC.

This clone appeared once. V and J are TRBV30 and TRBJ2-1, with D perhaps matching TRBD1 (5 bases). The germline V gene has CDR1 GTSNPN and CDR2 SVGIG (reference sequence). V was shortened by 7 bases and J by 2 bases, with 15 bases between the two germline ends. This CDR3 region has 14 residues. CDR3 loop: CASPGQGTYNEQFF. The CDR3 coding sequence is TGTGCCTCCCCCGGGCAGGGAACCTACAATGAGCAGTTCTTC.

This clone was seen only a few times. The chain combines TRBV19 with TRBJ1-2; the match to TRBD1 covers 9 bases. The CDR3 extends over 14 amino acids. Germline-derived CDR1 and CDR2 are LNHDA and SQIVND (reference sequence). The V gene end was trimmed by 6 bases and the J gene end by 4 bases; junction bases not matched to a gene: 6. CDR3 coding DNA: TGTGCCAGTAGGTGGACAGGGGTACTCTATGGCTACACCTTC. This encodes CASRWTGVLYGYTF.

V gene TRBV4-1 combines with J gene TRBJ2-7, with a tentative D call TRBD2 (5 bases). Germline CDR1 is MGHRA and CDR2 is YSYEKL. The CDR3 has 15 amino acids. V lost 1 base to trimming and J lost 0 bases, with 10 bases between them. The DNA for the CDR3 is TGCGCCAGCAGCCAAGCACTAGGTAGCTCCTACGAGCAGTACTTC. Amino acid sequence: CASSQALGSSYEQYF.